This T cell receptor beta chain emerged from a study of blood T cell repertoires in COVID-19. Study as a whole: Material from acute and convalescent COVID-19 was sourced from the United States, Italy and Spain. From T cells, B-cell-depleted T cells, or PBMCs came the material, which was cDNA or gDNA.

In the source study's methods: The authors estimated nucleated cell counts from reference gene primer amplification. TCRdb's copy holds only in-frame clones and misses some; the assay was immunoSEQ multiplex PCR. The V and J calls and clone size were taken over from that table, and D and trimming were inferred from the DNA. This table has around 30,000 clones, around 91% appearing once. This clonotype was sampled from a man older than 75 with acute or convalescent COVID-19. Material: peripheral blood.

The CDR3 here is CASSRDRAETQYF. The CDR3 DNA reads TGTGCCAGCAGCAGGGACAGGGCAGAGACCCAGTACTTC. The J gene is TRBJ2-5, the V gene TRBV5-6, with TRBD1 identical over 9 bases. The CDR3 contains 13 residues. Losses at the gene ends were 4 bases for V and 4 bases for J; bases not matched to a gene: 2. Germline CDR1 SGHDT, CDR2 YYEEEE. The whole variable domain, filled in from reference TRBV5-6 and TRBJ2-5, reads DAGVTQSPTHLIKTRGQQVTLRCSPKSGHDTVSWYQQALGQGPQFIFQYYEEEERQRGNFPDRFSGHQFPNYSSELNVNALLLGDSALYLCASSRDRAETQYFGPGTRLLVL.